These 32 T cell receptor beta chains originate from one sample sequenced in a study of blood T cell repertoires in COVID-19 (TCRdb year 2020). The library was built by means of the immunoSEQ multiplex PCR assay. In its TCRdb copy, this immuneACCESS table keeps in-frame sequences only and misses some clones. Where compared with another copy, unresolved V genes explain less than half of these, and the others have no known cause. Present in this sample are roughly 200,000 clones, about 83% of which were seen just once. The ten largest make up 4.8% of the sample. The sample comprised PBMCs or T cells enriched from blood (not recorded which). These receptors were obtained from a woman in her fifties or sixties who had been exposed to COVID-19.

This chain connects TRBV28 to TRBJ2-5; no clear D. CDR1 is MDHEN and CDR2 is SYDVKM in the germline V gene. CDR3 length: 15 amino acids. Trimming stripped 8 bases from V and 1 base from J, with 17 bases between. CDR3 coding DNA: TGTGCCAGCGGCTTAGGAGTCCCCGCCCAAGAGACCCAGTACTTC. Its protein product is CASGLGVPAQETQYF. Full variable domain (outside the CDR3, taken from reference TRBV28 and TRBJ2-5): DVKVTQSSRYLVKRTGEKVFLECVQDMDHENMFWYRQDPGLGLRLIYFSYDVKMKEKGDIPEGYSVSREKKERFSLILESASTNQTSMYLCASGLGVPAQETQYFGPGTRLLVL.

The gene calls are TRBV10-3 and TRBJ1-6; a possible D gene is TRBD1 (6 bases). Germline CDR1 reads ENHRY; CDR2 reads SYGVKD. The CDR3 consists of 15 residues. V shed 3 bases and J shed 9 bases, with 15 bases lying between them. In nucleotides, the CDR3 is TGTGCCATCAGTGAACGACAGCAGGGGATTTCACCCCTCCACTTT. Translation: CAISERQQGISPLHF.

The chain recombines TRBV6-2 or TRBV6-3 with TRBJ2-2; perhaps TRBD1 as D (5 bases). The ends were cut back, 2 bases at V and 7 bases at J, with 14 bases in the middle. Germline V gene lookup returns CDR1 MNHEY and CDR2 SVGEGT. The CDR3 has 15 residues. This CDR3 reads CASSYAAGSGGELFF. The CDR3 coding sequence is TGTGCCAGCAGTTACGCGGCAGGGTCGGGCGGGGAGCTGTTTTTT.

The chain uses TRBV3-1 (or the pseudogene TRBV3-2) and TRBJ1-6, with D unresolved. CDR1 is LGHDT and CDR2 is YNNKEL in the germline V gene (reference sequence). V was cut by 2 bases and J by 10 bases, with 9 bases left in between. The CDR3 has 13 amino acids. The CDR3 region is CASSQSAGSPLHF. The CDR3 nucleotides are TGTGCCAGCAGCCAATCTGCGGGCTCACCCCTCCACTTT.

The gene calls are TRBV9 and TRBJ1-1; possibly TRBD1 for D (6 bases). Trimming removed 0 bases from V and 1 base from J, with 10 bases in between. Germline assignment: CDR1 SGDLS and CDR2 YYNGEE. CDR3 size: 15 residues. CDR3: CASSVDRGRNTEAFF. The CDR3 bases are TGTGCCAGCAGCGTAGATAGGGGGAGGAACACTGAAGCTTTCTTT.

Concerning this clone: One end of the junction is discordant with germline, which a read error may explain. The chain carries TRBV7-2 and TRBJ2-5, with D possibly matching TRBD2 (6 bases). This CDR3 spans 13 amino acids. Germline-derived CDR1 and CDR2 are SGHTA and FQGNSA. The CDR3 nucleotides read TGTGCCAGCAGCTTGTCGGGGGTAGAGCCCCAGTACTTC. It encodes CASSLSGVEPQYF.

A single count supports this clone. This chain connects TRBV9 to TRBJ2-1, with 12 positions matching TRBD2. Losses at the gene ends were 4 bases for V and 4 bases for J; bases not matched to a gene: 9. The germline CDR1 and CDR2 sequences are SGDLS and YYNGEE. The CDR3 is made up of 17 amino acids. CDR3 DNA: TGTGCCAGCAGCCCTTCTAGCGGGGGGGCGGCATACAATGAGCAGTTCTTC. It translates to CASSPSSGGAAYNEQFF.

The rearrangement links TRBV27 to TRBJ1-4, with 7 bases aligning to TRBD1. Germline-derived CDR1 and CDR2 are MNHEY and SMNVEV (reference sequence). The V segment lost 4 bases and the J segment 4 bases; nucleotides outside the gene matches: 6. There are 15 residues in the CDR3. The CDR3 region has the DNA TGTGCCAGCAGTTCGACGGGACAGAGTAATGAAAAACTGTTTTTT. It codes for CASSSTGQSNEKLFF.

This chain links TRBV5-1 with TRBJ2-3; unclear D gene. V dropped 2 bases and J dropped 8 bases, with 6 bases sitting between them. Per the germline V gene, CDR1 is SGHRS and CDR2 is YFSETQ. This CDR3 is built from 11 residues. In nucleotides, the CDR3 is TGCGCCAGCAGCTTTAGTGGTACGCAGTATTTT. It translates to CASSFSGTQYF.

This chain uses TRBV5-1 with TRBJ2-1, with 13 bases lining up with TRBD2. This CDR3 is 15 amino acids long. Unmatched junction bases numbered 5, after V lost 4 bases and J lost 7 bases. Germline V lookup: CDR1 SGHRS, CDR2 YFSETQ. The CDR3 reads CASSGGTSGANEQFF. For the CDR3, the DNA is TGCGCCAGCAGCGGTGGGACTAGCGGGGCAAATGAGCAGTTCTTC.

V usage is TRBV10-2 and J usage is TRBJ1-4; 7 positions agree with TRBD1. CDR1 WSHSY and CDR2 SAAADI come from the germline V gene. After removal of 3 bases from V and 2 bases from J, the junction contained 3 bases not matched to a gene. The CDR3 runs to 15 residues. The CDR3 nucleotides are TGCGCCAGCAGTGATCGACAGGGCACTAATGAAAAACTGTTTTTT. Its protein is CASSDRQGTNEKLFF.

The V gene is TRBV7-9, the J gene TRBJ2-5; 13 bases map to TRBD2. This CDR3 has 16 residues. Per germline, CDR1 SEHNR and CDR2 FQNEAQ (reference sequence). The trim removed 3 bases at V and 1 base at J, leaving 2 bases unmatched. The chain's CDR3 is CASSFGTSGAQETQYF. The DNA of the CDR3 is TGTGCCAGCAGCTTCGGGACTAGCGGGGCCCAAGAGACCCAGTACTTC. Full variable domain (rest looked up from reference TRBV7-9 and TRBJ2-5): DTGVSQNPRHKITKRGQNVTFRCDPISEHNRLYWYRQTLGQGPEFLTYFQNEAQLEKSRLLSDRFSAERPKGSFSTLEIQRTEQGDSAMYLCASSFGTSGAQETQYFGPGTRLLVL.

This chain links TRBV20-1 with TRBJ1-4; D is possibly TRBD1 (6 bases). The V end was cut by 3 bases, the J end by 5 bases, with 19 bases between. From germline, CDR1 is DFQATT and CDR2 SNEGSKA (reference sequence). This CDR3 is 16 amino acids long. CDR3: CSASAGAPRHNEKLFF. The CDR3 DNA is TGCAGTGCTAGTGCAGGGGCTCCTCGTCACAATGAAAAACTGTTTTTT.

This clone was counted a single time. The chain carries TRBV11-2 and TRBJ2-3, with 10 bases lining up with TRBD2. The CDR3 runs 16 residues. Germline CDR1 is SGHAT and CDR2 is FQNNGV. V was clipped by 3 bases and J by 2 bases; unmatched bases: 5. The CDR3 spells CASSFSSGGFTDTQYF. DNA of the CDR3: TGTGCCAGCAGCTTCTCTAGCGGGGGATTCACAGATACGCAGTATTTT.

The count of this clone is one. The chain couples TRBV7-9 to TRBJ2-7; weak D call: TRBD2 (6 bases). V lost 2 bases and J lost 3, with 14 bases in between. Germline assignment: CDR1 SEHNR and CDR2 FQNEAQ (reference sequence). The CDR3 loop spans 15 amino acids. The CDR3 region is CASSLSEGRDYEQYF. Written as DNA, the CDR3 is TGTGCCAGCAGCTTATCGGAGGGACGCGACTACGAGCAGTACTTC.

The DNA for the CDR3 is TGTGCCAGCAGTACAGGGGGCGCGGGCAAAAACATTCAGTACTTC. The encoded protein is CASSTGGAGKNIQYF. The chain recombines TRBV2 with TRBJ2-4, with 9 bases fitting TRBD1. Per germline, CDR1 SNHLY and CDR2 FYNNEI. Losses at the gene ends were 5 bases for V and 3 bases for J; bases not matched to a gene: 5. The CDR3 spans 15 residues. The full variable domain, with the rest looked up from reference TRBV2 and TRBJ2-4, is EPEVTQTPSHQVTQMGQEVILRCVPISNHLYFYWYRQILGQKVEFLVSFYNNEISEKSEIFDDQFSVERPDGSNFTLKIRSTKLEDSAMYFCASSTGGAGKNIQYFGAGTRLSVL.

The V and J genes are TRBV2 and TRBJ1-2; D not resolved. Trimming cost V 3 bases and J 2 bases, with 10 bases left between them. This CDR3 contains 14 residues. CDR1 is SNHLY and CDR2 is FYNNEI in the germline V gene. In DNA, the CDR3 is TGTGCCAGCAGTGAGGCGGCGGGGAACTATGGCTACACCTTC. This translates into CASSEAAGNYGYTF.

The rearrangement uses TRBV9 and TRBJ1-3; tentative D call: TRBD1 (6 bases). The CDR3 sequence is 16 residues long. V lost 3 bases, J lost 1 base, and 14 bases lay in between. The V gene's germline CDR1 is SGDLS and CDR2 YYNGEE. DNA of the CDR3: TGTGCCAGCAGCGCCCGGGACATTGGATCTGGAAACACCATATATTTT. Amino acid sequence: CASSARDIGSGNTIYF.

The chain couples TRBV9 to TRBJ2-7; maybe TRBD2 (6 bases). The CDR3 has 15 amino acids. CDR1 is SGDLS, CDR2 YYNGEE, per germline. Trimming cost V 0 bases and J 0 bases, with 10 bases left between them. The CDR3 reads CASSVGGTSSYEQYF. CDR3 bases: TGTGCCAGCAGCGTAGGGGGGACTTCCTCCTACGAGCAGTACTTC.

The CDR3 is CASSSGGAGWTEAFF. CDR3 nucleotides: TGTGCCAGCAGCTCAGGGGGCGCCGGTTGGACTGAAGCTTTCTTT. The chain employs TRBV5-4 and TRBJ1-1, with TRBD1 matching over 8 bases. Germline V gene data show CDR1 as SGHNT and CDR2 as YYREEE (reference sequence). The V segment lost 3 bases and the J segment 5 bases; nucleotides outside the gene matches: 9. The CDR3 loop spans 15 amino acids.

This chain uses TRBV18 with TRBJ1-2, with a tentative D call TRBD1 (6 bases). Germline V gene data show CDR1 as KGHSH and CDR2 as LQKENI. Trimming pared 3 bases from V and 5 bases from J, leaving 22 bases between. The CDR3 spans 17 residues. The CDR3 spells CASSPTLQTTGPYGYTF. The DNA of the CDR3 is TGTGCCAGCTCACCCACCTTACAAACGACAGGCCCATATGGCTACACCTTC.

The chain uses TRBV5-1 and TRBJ1-6; D is ambiguous. CDR1 is SGHRS, CDR2 YFSETQ, per germline. This CDR3 region has 14 residues. V was shortened by 0 bases and J by 8 bases, with 9 bases between the two germline ends. The CDR3 here is CASSLAGEYSPLHF. Written as DNA, the CDR3 is TGCGCCAGCAGCTTGGCAGGCGAATATTCACCCCTCCACTTT.

This clone showed up just a few times. V and J are TRBV15 and TRBJ1-3, with TRBD1 identical over 7 bases. CDR3 length: 14 residues. Germline-derived CDR1 and CDR2 are LNHNV and YYDKDF (reference sequence). The trim removed 10 bases at V and 3 bases at J, leaving 9 bases unmatched. DNA for the CDR3: TGTGCCATCCGAGGGGGCGCGTATGGAAACACCATATATTTT. Protein: CAIRGGAYGNTIYF. The whole variable domain, remainder taken from reference TRBV15 and TRBJ1-3, is DAMVIQNPRYQVTQFGKPVTLSCSQTLNHNVMYWYQQKSSQAPKLLFHYYDKDFNNEADTPDNFQSRRPNTSFCFLDIRSPGLGDTAMYLCAIRGGAYGNTIYFGEGSWLTVV.

The chain is built from TRBV5-1 and TRBJ2-7, with TRBD1 identical over 9 bases. CDR1 is SGHRS and CDR2 is YFSETQ in the germline V gene. J lost 6 bases, V lost 0 bases, and 7 bases had no gene match. This CDR3 is built from 15 residues. The CDR3 loop reads CASSLAGTGLGEQYF. The CDR3 DNA sequence: TGCGCCAGCAGCTTGGCAGGGACAGGGTTGGGCGAGCAGTACTTC. The entire variable domain, with the rest obtained from reference TRBV5-1 and TRBJ2-7, is as follows: KAGVTQTPRYLIKTRGQQVTLSCSPISGHRSVSWYQQTPGQGLQFLFEYFSETQRNKGNFPGRFSGRQFSNSRSEMNVSTLELGDSALYLCASSLAGTGLGEQYFGPGTRLTVT.

This rearrangement joins TRBV23-1 to TRBJ2-6; no clear D. TRBV23-1 is labeled an ORF, and its function is uncertain. The CDR3 totals 17 residues. V lost 0 bases to trimming and J lost 2 bases, with 11 bases between them. Written as DNA, the CDR3 is TGCGCCAGCAGTCAATCGGGCAGGTGGGCTGGGGCCAACGTCCTGACTTTC. It is translated as CASSQSGRWAGANVLTF.

This rearrangement joins TRBV25-1 to TRBJ1-6; 7 bases match TRBD1. The CDR3 has 14 amino acids. V shed 5 bases and J 7 bases; nucleotides not matched to a gene: 5. From germline, CDR1 is MGHDK and CDR2 SYGVNS. The chain's CDR3 is CASSTPTGNSPLHF. DNA of the CDR3: TGTGCCAGCAGTACCCCGACAGGGAATTCACCCCTCCACTTT.

This rearrangement joins TRBV18 to TRBJ1-1, with D hard to call. V was shortened by 6 bases and J by 3 bases, with 11 bases between the two germline ends. Germline values: CDR1 KGHSH, CDR2 LQKENI. CDR3 length equals 13 residues. The DNA for the CDR3 is TGTGCCAGCTCTGATGACGGGGACACTGAAGCTTTCTTT. Translated, it gives CASSDDGDTEAFF. The complete variable domain, with remaining parts taken from reference TRBV18 and TRBJ1-1, reads NAGVMQNPRHLVRRRGQEARLRCSPMKGHSHVYWYRQLPEEGLKFMVYLQKENIIDESGMPKERFSAEFPKEGPSILRIQQVVRGDSAAYFCASSDDGDTEAFFGQGTRLTVV.

This chain joins TRBV5-1 and TRBJ2-7; TRBD1 matches 7 bases. The CDR3 runs to 16 residues. Germline CDR1 reads SGHRS; CDR2 reads YFSETQ. V lost 0 bases, J lost 5 bases, and 11 bases stayed unmatched. The CDR3 is CASSLDTGRGGHEQYF. The DNA of the CDR3 is TGCGCCAGCAGCTTGGACACCGGACGAGGGGGCCACGAGCAGTACTTC.

The CDR3, as DNA: TGTGCCACCAGCAGCTTAGTTTACAATCAGCCCCAGCATTTT. It is translated as CATSSLVYNQPQHF. V and J are TRBV15 and TRBJ1-5; no clear D gene. CDR1 is LNHNV, CDR2 YYDKDF, per germline (reference sequence). Trimming took off 3 bases at V and 3 bases at J, with 9 bases between the two ends. CDR3 length equals 14 residues.

The chain uses TRBV11-2 and TRBJ1-6, with unresolved D. The CDR3 contains 15 residues. Germline V gives CDR1 SGHAT, CDR2 FQNNGV. V gave up 1 base and J gave up 6 bases, with 10 bases separating them. The CDR3 reads CASSLGGGFNSPLHF. CDR3 coding DNA: TGTGCCAGCAGCTTAGGGGGAGGGTTTAATTCACCCCTCCACTTT.

This clone was observed a handful of times. The chain has TRBV21-1 and TRBJ1-2; the listed D gene, TRBD1, was not tested against the DNA. TRBV21-1 is a pseudogene. This CDR3 comprises 17 residues. CDR3 in amino acids: CASSRRTGTPPNYGYTF. CDR3 nucleotide sequence: TGTGCCAGCAGCAGGAGAACCGGGACACCACCGAACTATGGCTACACCTTC.

V gene TRBV5-8 combines with J gene TRBJ2-3, with D unresolved. Germline V gives CDR1 SGHTS, CDR2 YDEGEE. The CDR3 has 15 residues. The V and J ends lost 3 bases and 4 bases respectively, with 15 bases between them. CDR3 residues: CASSSPTENADTQYF. DNA for the CDR3: TGTGCCAGCAGCTCCCCAACAGAGAATGCAGATACGCAGTATTTT.